One sample yielded the 21 T cell receptor beta chains listed below, sequenced in a study of PD-L1 blockade in urothelial cancer. Using immunoSEQ multiplex PCR, the repertoire was profiled, and TCRdb retains in-frame clones only, with some absent. The top ten hold under 4.5% of the sample, which has about 32,000 clones, around 86% seen once. Material: PBMCs, obtained around atezolizumab (anti-PD-L1) treatment. Receptors were obtained from a man in his fifties or sixties with urothelial cancer.

Note on this clone: This CDR3 is also generated by other DNA sequences in the sample. V and J are TRBV11-2 and TRBJ2-7; a weak D match, TRBD2 (5 bases). The CDR3 sequence is 13 residues long. CDR1 is SGHAT and CDR2 is FQNNGV in the germline V gene. Trimming left V 1 base short and J 1 base short, with 5 bases between. For the CDR3, the DNA is TGTGCCAGCAGCTTAGGCGGGTCCTACGAGCAGTACTTC. Encoded protein: CASSLGGSYEQYF. Using reference TRBV11-2 and TRBJ2-7 for the parts outside the CDR3, the full variable domain is EAGVAQSPRYKIIEKRQSVAFWCNPISGHATLYWYQQILGQGPKLLIQFQNNGVVDDSQLPKDRFSAERLKGVDSTLKIQPAKLEDSAVYLCASSLGGSYEQYFGPGTRLTVT.

The genes are TRBV7-9 and TRBJ2-7; 7 bases line up with TRBD2. The germline V gene encodes CDR1 SEHNR and CDR2 FQNEAQ (reference sequence). This CDR3 is 13 amino acids long. V lost 5 bases and J lost 4; bases outside the gene matches: 5. The CDR3 DNA follows: TGTGCCAGCAGCCGGGGGGAGTCTTACGAGCAGTACTTC. It translates to CASSRGESYEQYF.

V is TRBV6-1 and J is TRBJ1-4; possibly TRBD1 for D (6 bases). The CDR3 contains 15 residues. Germline CDR1 reads MNHNS; CDR2 reads SASEGT. With 2 bases removed from V and 2 bases from J, the gap between germline ends came to 9 bases. The CDR3 DNA sequence: TGTGCCAGCAGTGAACAAAGGGGGACTAATGAAAAACTGTTTTTT. As protein: CASSEQRGTNEKLFF.

A word on this clone: It is unclear where the CDR3 begins or ends on the DNA, so no DNA is shown, and the CDR3 is as TCRdb lists it. The genes are TRBV28 and TRBJ1-5; TRBD1, the table's D call, was not compared with the DNA. The CDR3 extends over 15 residues, inclusive of both ends. Germline V gene data show CDR1 as MDHEN and CDR2 as SYDVKM. The CDR3 here is CASSSPQALTSPSIF.

The chain has TRBV27 and TRBJ2-3; D remains ambiguous. Trimming took off 4 bases at V and 2 bases at J, with 4 bases between the two ends. The germline V gene encodes CDR1 MNHEY and CDR2 SMNVEV (reference sequence). The CDR3 consists of 12 residues. The CDR3 DNA reads TGTGCCAGCAGTTCCCACACAGATACGCAGTATTTT. This codes for CASSSHTDTQYF.

The rearrangement uses TRBV7-9 and TRBJ2-7; D perhaps matches TRBD1 (7 bases). CDR3 size: 16 residues. Germline values: CDR1 SEHNR, CDR2 FQNEAQ (reference sequence). The germline V and J ends were trimmed by 3 bases and 0 bases, with 15 bases remaining between them. The CDR3 here is CASSFPPRGDSYEQYF. In DNA, the CDR3 is TGTGCCAGCAGCTTTCCACCCAGGGGGGACTCCTACGAGCAGTACTTC.

This chain links TRBV15 with TRBJ2-5; 12 bases are a match to TRBD1. This CDR3 contains 20 residues. J gave up 0 bases and V 3 bases, and 14 bases lay outside the gene matches. Germline CDR1 LNHNV, CDR2 YYDKDF (reference sequence). The CDR3 here is CATSRRDRGLEILYQETQYF. CDR3 DNA sequence: TGTGCCACCAGCAGGAGGGACAGGGGGCTTGAAATTTTGTACCAAGAGACCCAGTACTTC.

V usage is TRBV30 and J usage is TRBJ2-7; D is undetermined. CDR1 is GTSNPN, CDR2 SVGIG, per germline (reference sequence). The CDR3 loop spans 11 amino acids. Between the trimmed V and J ends, which lost 0 bases and 6 bases, there was a span of 6 bases. CDR3 region: CAWSVASEQYF. For the CDR3, the DNA is TGTGCCTGGAGTGTAGCCTCCGAGCAGTACTTC.

CDR3 nucleotides: TGTGCCAGTAGGACAGGGACCCGAAACACCATATATTTT. It translates to CASRTGTRNTIYF. The V gene is TRBV19, the J gene TRBJ1-3; TRBD1 matches at 7 bases. The CDR3 length is 13 residues. After removal of 6 bases from V and 5 bases from J, the junction contained 4 bases not matched to a gene. CDR1 is LNHDA and CDR2 is SQIVND in the germline V gene (reference sequence). Drawing the rest from reference TRBV19 and TRBJ1-3, the complete variable domain is DGGITQSPKYLFRKEGQNVTLSCEQNLNHDAMYWYRQDPGQGLRLIYYSQIVNDFQKGDIAEGYSVSREKKESFPLTVTSAQKNPTAFYLCASRTGTRNTIYFGEGSWLTVV.

CDR3 sequence (DNA): TGTGCCACCAGCAGAGAAATTTTGGAGGGCTACACCTTC. Its protein product is CATSREILEGYTF. This chain joins TRBV15 and TRBJ1-2; D ambiguous. This CDR3 region has 13 residues. Germline CDR1 reads LNHNV; CDR2 reads YYDKDF (reference sequence). V dropped 0 bases and J dropped 8 bases, with 10 bases sitting between them.

This chain links TRBV5-1 with TRBJ2-2; 8 bases are a match to TRBD1. The CDR3 runs 15 residues. CDR1 is SGHRS and CDR2 is YFSETQ in the germline V gene. V lost 3 bases, J lost 6 bases, and 7 bases stayed unmatched. The CDR3 loop reads CASSSRTGSAGELFF. In nucleotides, the CDR3 is TGCGCCAGCAGCTCTAGGACAGGGTCGGCCGGGGAGCTGTTTTTT.

V and J are TRBV5-4 and TRBJ2-1, with 12 bases fitting TRBD2. CDR3 length: 17 residues. Per the germline V gene, CDR1 is SGHNT and CDR2 is YYREEE (reference sequence). With 3 bases clipped from V and 1 base from J, the junction kept 5 bases outside the gene matches. CDR3 sequence: CASSSVTSGRSYNEQFF. The CDR3 bases are TGTGCCAGCAGCTCAGTGACTAGCGGGAGATCCTACAATGAGCAGTTCTTC. Based on the CDR3 plus reference TRBV5-4 and TRBJ2-1, the full variable domain is ETGVTQSPTHLIKTRGQQVTLRCSSQSGHNTVSWYQQALGQGPQFIFQYYREEENGRGNFPPRFSGLQFPNYSSELNVNALELDDSALYLCASSSVTSGRSYNEQFFGPGTRLTVL.

This sequence joins TRBV7-2 and TRBJ2-7; the match to TRBD1 covers 7 bases. The CDR3 sequence is 19 residues long. Trimming cost V 2 bases and J 3 bases; bases outside gene matches: 19. Germline CDR1 SGHTA, CDR2 FQGNSA. CDR3 in amino acids: CASSLHGRPGQFIDYEQYF. In nucleotides, the CDR3 is TGTGCCAGCAGCTTACATGGCCGTCCGGGACAGTTTATCGACTACGAGCAGTACTTC.

This chain connects TRBV15 to TRBJ1-5; TRBD1 might be the D (6 bases). V was shortened by 4 bases and J by 2 bases, with 9 bases between the two germline ends. The CDR3 contains 14 residues. Germline lookup yields CDR1 LNHNV and CDR2 YYDKDF (reference sequence). CDR3 in amino acids: CATSTGGGNQPQHF. The CDR3 nucleotides read TGTGCCACCAGCACGGGGGGCGGCAATCAGCCCCAGCATTTT.

This chain links TRBV2 with TRBJ2-1, with 9 bases aligning to TRBD2. Trimming at V came to 6 bases and at J to 1 base, leaving 4 bases not matched to a gene. This CDR3 region has 15 residues. The germline V gene encodes CDR1 SNHLY and CDR2 FYNNEI. The CDR3 nucleotides are TGTGCCAGCAGGGGAGCGGGGGGTTCCTACAATGAGCAGTTCTTC. This translates into CASRGAGGSYNEQFF.

The CDR3 nucleotides are TGTGCCACCCGGAGAGGGCCTAATCAGCCCCAGCATTTT. As protein: CATRRGPNQPQHF. The chain has TRBV6-1 and TRBJ1-5; D uncertain. The CDR3 covers 13 residues. Per germline, CDR1 MNHNS and CDR2 SASEGT. With 10 bases removed from V and 4 bases from J, the gap between germline ends came to 14 bases.

The chain joins TRBV19 to TRBJ1-5; 7 bases are shared with TRBD1. J was trimmed by 7 bases and V by 5 bases; bases with no gene match: 14. Per the germline V gene, CDR1 is LNHDA and CDR2 is SQIVND (reference sequence). This CDR3 is built from 16 residues. Written as DNA, the CDR3 is TGTGCCAGTAGTGTCAACAGGGGCGGCCTGGGCCAGCCCCAGCATTTT. Protein sequence: CASSVNRGGLGQPQHF.

In its sample, this clone was seen once. The chain has TRBV7-6 and TRBJ2-6; no clear D. This CDR3 has 17 residues. The V and J ends lost 5 bases and 0 bases respectively, with 14 bases between them. CDR1 and CDR2 (germline): SGHVS, FNYEAQ. The CDR3, as DNA: TGTGCCAGCAGCCCCGCAAAGATGAGCTCTGGGGCCAACGTCCTGACTTTC. It specifies CASSPAKMSSGANVLTF.

A word on this clone: The sample has other DNA sequences that encode this CDR3 too. The chain has TRBV7-2 and TRBJ1-1; unclear D gene. This CDR3 comprises 11 residues. V was cut by 5 bases and J by 3 bases, with 4 bases left in between. Germline V CDR1 and CDR2: SGHTA, FQGNSA. CDR3 amino acids: CASSPYTEAFF. The DNA for the CDR3 is TGTGCCAGCAGCCCATACACTGAAGCTTTCTTT.

The chain uses TRBV13 and TRBJ2-3; the D gene is possibly TRBD2 (6 bases). Germline V gives CDR1 PRHDT, CDR2 FYEKMQ (reference sequence). This CDR3 spans 14 amino acids. The ends were cut back, 2 bases at V and 2 bases at J, with 8 bases in the middle. CDR3 amino acids: CASSLRGTTDTQYF. CDR3 sequence (DNA): TGTGCCAGCAGCTTACGGGGGACCACAGATACGCAGTATTTT.

This sequence joins TRBV2 and TRBJ2-2; D not certain. V dropped 2 bases and J dropped 5 bases, with 12 bases sitting between them. CDR3 length: 15 residues. Per germline, CDR1 SNHLY and CDR2 FYNNEI. CDR3 sequence: CASSEPHSTTGELFF. As DNA, the CDR3 is TGTGCCAGCAGTGAACCCCACTCCACTACCGGGGAGCTGTTTTTT.